This entry concerns a single T cell receptor beta chain. This CDR3 is 11 amino acids long. Germline V CDR1 and CDR2: SGHDT, YYEEEE. V lost 3 bases and J lost 5, with 2 bases in between. Per the study methods: Estimation of nucleated cell counts relied on the amplification of reference gene primers. The method was immunoSEQ multiplex PCR; TCRdb's version includes in-frame clones alone and lacks a portion of them. V, J and clone size reflect that table, while D and trimming were determined from the DNA. The top ten hold under 1.2% of the sample, which has 380,000 or so clones, 81% seen once. These data belong to a study of blood T cell repertoires in COVID-19. Study information: The United States, Italy and Spain provided the acute and convalescent COVID-19 samples.

The TCR originated in a human donor with acute or convalescent COVID-19. The donor label of this sample is uncertain. The specimen was peripheral blood. The chain is built from TRBV5-6 and TRBJ2-2; D unclear. For the CDR3, the DNA is TGTGCCAGCAGCTCTACCGGGGAGCTGTTTTTT. It yields the protein CASSSTGELFF.